The 29 T cell receptor beta chains below were found in one sample sequenced in a study of neurological immune-mediated disorders. TCRdb used MiXCR to reprocess the 5' RACE reads, holding one entry per CDR3 protein. The sample contains tens of thousands of distinct CDR3 sequences, 11% to 15% of which appear only once. The sequenced material came from PBMCs. These receptor sequences come from a woman in her forties or fifties with HTLV-1-associated myelopathy (HAM/TSP).

This clonotype was recorded many times. V gene TRBV12-3 or TRBV12-4 combines with J gene TRBJ1-2; D ambiguous. The CDR3 covers 11 residues. Trimming took 8 bases from V and 8 from J, leaving 12 bases between them. CDR3 nucleotide sequence: TGTGCCAGCTCCTTGGTCGGGGGCTACACCTTC. Its protein is CASSLVGGYTF.

With respect to this clonotype: A clone one base away is much larger, so this may be a read error. The chain combines TRBV7-8 with TRBJ1-1, with TRBD1 matching over 9 bases. This CDR3 has 14 amino acids. J lost 7 bases, V lost 5 bases, and 8 bases had no gene match. Germline V lookup: CDR1 SGHVS, CDR2 FQNEAQ. DNA of the CDR3: TGTGCCAGCAGCCTCCTGGACAGGGGAGATGAAGCTTTCTTT. Amino acid sequence: CASSLLDRGDEAFF.

This clonotype showed up many times. The chain joins TRBV29-1 to TRBJ1-2, with TRBD1 as a possible D gene (6 bases). Germline V gives CDR1 SQVTM, CDR2 ANQGSEA. V lost 7 bases and J lost 5, with 11 bases in between. This CDR3 has 11 residues. This CDR3 reads CSGGALYGYTF. CDR3 nucleotides: TGCAGCGGGGGGGCACTGTATGGCTACACCTTC.

This clonotype came up many times. This chain connects TRBV24-1 to TRBJ1-1; 9 bases align to TRBD1. The germline V gene encodes CDR1 KGHDR and CDR2 SFDVKD. Trimming took 7 bases from V and 0 from J; bases not matched to a gene: 2. This CDR3 has 14 amino acids. The CDR3 loop reads CATRGTGLNTEAFF. The CDR3 coding sequence is TGTGCCACCAGGGGGACAGGGCTGAACACTGAAGCTTTCTTT.

This clonotype appeared many times. The chain carries TRBV6-1 and TRBJ1-6; D may be TRBD1 (5 bases). CDR3 length: 16 residues. The germline gives CDR1 MNHNS, CDR2 SASEGT. With 4 bases removed from V and 1 base from J, the gap between germline ends came to 11 bases. CDR3 residues: CASSVWGNSYNSPLHF. DNA for the CDR3: TGTGCCAGCAGTGTGTGGGGGAATTCCTATAATTCACCCCTCCACTTT.

This clonotype was observed at least ten times. The rearrangement links TRBV6-1 to TRBJ2-5, with D possibly TRBD1 on 5 matching bases. The germline CDR1 and CDR2 sequences are MNHNS and SASEGT. CDR3 length: 14 residues. V shed 3 bases and J shed 3 bases, with 11 bases lying between them. CDR3: CASSDRATKETQYF. Here the CDR3 DNA reads TGTGCCAGCAGTGACAGGGCCACCAAAGAGACCCAGTACTTC.

This clonotype was observed many times. The chain recombines TRBV12-3 or TRBV12-4 with TRBJ1-3; D not resolved. This CDR3 is built from 12 residues. V lost 3 bases, J lost 0 bases, and 0 bases lay in between. In DNA form, the CDR3 reads TGTGCCAGCAGTTTCTCTGGAAACACCATATATTTT. As protein: CASSFSGNTIYF.

Concerning this clonotype: A much larger clonotype is one base distant, so this may be a read error. The chain employs TRBV29-1 and TRBJ2-1, with a tentative D call TRBD2 (6 bases). Trimming shortened V by 7 bases and J by 5 bases, and 15 bases separated the two germline ends. The length of the CDR3 is 13 residues. Germline CDR1 is SQVTM and CDR2 is ANQGSEA. This CDR3 reads CSAGKGGHNEQFF. The CDR3 bases are TGCAGCGCCGGAAAGGGAGGCCACAATGAGCAGTTCTTC.

This clonotype appeared many times. The V gene is TRBV28, the J gene TRBJ2-7; 9 bases match TRBD1. J lost 2 bases, V lost 5 bases, and 4 bases had no gene match. In germline, CDR1 is MDHEN, CDR2 SYDVKM. This CDR3 has 14 residues. The CDR3 DNA reads as TGTGCCAGCAGTACAGGGGGCGCGCCCTACGAGCAGTACGTC. Translation: CASSTGGAPYEQYV.

This clonotype was detected many times. The chain has TRBV9 and TRBJ1-1, with TRBD1 identical over 7 bases. Unmatched junction bases numbered 9, after V lost 6 bases and J lost 4 bases. The length of the CDR3 is 14 residues. CDR1 is SGDLS, CDR2 YYNGEE, per germline. CDR3 nucleotides: TGTGCCAGCACATTCCGGGCAGGGGGCACTGAAGCTTTCTTT. It translates to CASTFRAGGTEAFF.

This rearrangement joins TRBV18 to TRBJ2-7; 7 bases fit TRBD2. Germline V gene lookup returns CDR1 KGHSH and CDR2 LQKENI. The CDR3 length is 14 residues. The V gene end was trimmed by 5 bases and the J gene end by 2 bases; junction bases not matched to a gene: 6. CDR3 residues: CASSTREDPYEQYV. The CDR3 DNA reads as TGTGCCAGCTCAACTCGGGAGGACCCCTACGAGCAGTACGTC.

In regard to this clonotype: One base away lies a much larger clone, so this may be a sequencing read error. V and J are TRBV9 and TRBJ2-3, with D tentatively TRBD1 or TRBD2 (5 bases each). The CDR3 is 15 amino acids. CDR1 and CDR2 from the germline V gene are SGDLS and YYNGEE. CDR3 amino acids: CASSVRDVSTYTQYF. The CDR3 DNA reads as TGTGCCAGCAGCGTCCGGGACGTTAGCACATATACGCAGTATTTT.

This clonotype was seen repeatedly, ten times or more. This chain connects TRBV12-3 or TRBV12-4 to TRBJ1-1, with D possibly matching TRBD1 (6 bases). V lost 5 bases and J 1 base, leaving 8 bases between the germline ends. This CDR3 comprises 13 residues. The CDR3 region has the DNA TGTGCCAGCAGTCTCAGGGGGAACACTGAAGCTTTCTTT. Protein sequence: CASSLRGNTEAFF.

Ten or more counts support this clonotype. This chain joins TRBV27 and TRBJ2-1; TRBD2 matches at 10 bases. The CDR3 covers 17 residues. J lost 6 bases, V lost 5 bases, and 13 bases had no gene match. Germline CDR1 and CDR2: MNHEY and SMNVEV (reference sequence). DNA for the CDR3: TGTGCCAGCAGTGTGACTAGCGGGCCTCCGGGGATCAATGAGCAGTTCTTC. This translates into CASSVTSGPPGINEQFF.

This clonotype was observed many times. V and J are TRBV20-1 and TRBJ1-1, with D perhaps matching TRBD1 (6 bases). The CDR3 sequence is 13 residues long. Trimming shortened V by 4 bases and J by 1 base, and 10 bases separated the two germline ends. The germline V gene encodes CDR1 DFQATT and CDR2 SNEGSKA (reference sequence). DNA for the CDR3: TGCAGTGCTAAATCACAGGGGAACACTGAAGCTTTCTTT. Protein sequence: CSAKSQGNTEAFF.

The sample holds many counts of this clonotype. The V gene is TRBV3-1, the J gene TRBJ2-3; D unresolved. The V and J ends lost 3 bases and 3 bases respectively, with 13 bases between them. This CDR3 spans 15 amino acids. CDR1 and CDR2 (germline): LGHDT, YNNKEL (reference sequence). The CDR3 sequence is CASSHILGITDTQYF. The CDR3 coding sequence is TGTGCCAGCAGCCACATCCTGGGGATTACAGATACGCAGTATTTT.

The rearrangement joins TRBV10-3 to TRBJ2-1; TRBD2 matches at 14 bases. The CDR3 has 17 amino acids. Per germline, CDR1 ENHRY and CDR2 SYGVKD. J lost 7 bases, V lost 10 bases, and 15 bases had no gene match. In DNA, the CDR3 is TGTGCCACGAGAGGGACTAGCGGGGGCCTTTCGCCGAATGAGCAGTTCTTC. This encodes CATRGTSGGLSPNEQFF.

This clonotype was observed many times. The V gene is TRBV7-2, the J gene TRBJ1-5; D is unresolved. The CDR3 has 14 residues. V lost 1 base and J lost 1, with 5 bases in between. From germline, CDR1 is SGHTA and CDR2 FQGNSA. The CDR3, as DNA: TGTGCCAGCAGCTTAGGACCAAGCAATCAGCCCCAGCATTTT. The encoded protein is CASSLGPSNQPQHF. The full variable domain, with the rest looked up from reference TRBV7-2 and TRBJ1-5, is GAGVSQSPSNKVTEKGKDVELRCDPISGHTALYWYRQSLGQGLEFLIYFQGNSAPDKSGLPSDRFSAERTGGSVSTLTIQRTQQEDSAVYLCASSLGPSNQPQHFGDGTRLSIL.

Ten or more counts support this clonotype. The V and J genes are TRBV3-1 and TRBJ1-1; D gene unclear. V was pared by 2 bases and J by 3 bases, with 7 bases between. Germline lookup yields CDR1 LGHDT and CDR2 YNNKEL (reference sequence). This CDR3 region has 13 residues. This chain's CDR3 is CASSQTQDTEAFF. In DNA, the CDR3 is TGTGCCAGCAGCCAAACCCAGGACACTGAAGCTTTCTTT.

This clonotype showed up just a few times. A much larger clone lies one base from this, so it may be a read error. The chain has TRBV6-5 and TRBJ2-7; TRBD1 matches at 7 bases. The V gene end was trimmed by 8 bases and the J gene end by 5 bases; junction bases not matched to a gene: 9. The CDR3 covers 13 residues. Germline V lookup: CDR1 MNHEY, CDR2 SVGAGI. DNA for the CDR3: TGTGCCAGCTCCCAGGGGGTGATCCACGAGCAGTACTTC. This sequence encodes CASSQGVIHEQYF.

This clonotype has ten or more counts. The chain has TRBV5-1 and TRBJ2-1; weak D call: TRBD2 (5 bases). Trimming cost V 7 bases and J 7 bases, with 21 bases left between them. CDR3 length equals 15 residues. Germline CDR1 is SGHRS and CDR2 is YFSETQ. This CDR3 reads CASSQTGNWANEQFF. Written as DNA, the CDR3 is TGCGCCAGCTCCCAGACGGGGAATTGGGCAAATGAGCAGTTCTTC.

The V call is TRBV7-2, the J call TRBJ2-7; weak D call: TRBD2 (5 bases). Germline CDR1 and CDR2: SGHTA and FQGNSA. This CDR3 contains 12 residues. Trimming shortened V by 5 bases and J by 6 bases, and 11 bases separated the two germline ends. The CDR3 reads CASSLPAGEQYF. The CDR3 DNA reads as TGTGCCAGCAGCCTCCCCGCGGGCGAGCAGTACTTC.

This clonotype was detected ten times or more. J is TRBJ1-2 and V is TRBV7-9; D not certain. Germline values: CDR1 SEHNR, CDR2 FQNEAQ (reference sequence). V lost 4 bases and J 8 bases, leaving 14 bases between the germline ends. This CDR3 is built from 13 residues. The CDR3 nucleotides read TGTGCCAGCAGCTGGGAAATAGTGAGGGGCTACACCTTC. Protein product: CASSWEIVRGYTF.

This clonotype occurred many times. The rearrangement joins TRBV5-1 to TRBJ2-1; D possibly corresponds to TRBD1 (6 bases). This CDR3 comprises 15 residues. V gave up 4 bases and J gave up 0 bases, with 11 bases separating them. The germline gives CDR1 SGHRS, CDR2 YFSETQ. The CDR3: CASSMDSFSYNEQFF. In nucleotides, the CDR3 is TGCGCCAGCAGCATGGACAGCTTCTCCTACAATGAGCAGTTCTTC.

Ten or more counts support this clonotype. The V gene is TRBV5-1, the J gene TRBJ1-1, with D perhaps TRBD1 (6 bases). V lost 7 bases and J lost 3, with 19 bases in between. Germline V gene sequence: CDR1 SGHRS, CDR2 YFSETQ. This CDR3 comprises 15 residues. DNA for the CDR3: TGCGCCAGCTATTGGGGGTCGACAGGAGACACTGAAGCTTTCTTT. Protein product: CASYWGSTGDTEAFF.

This clonotype was picked up many times. V and J are TRBV18 and TRBJ2-5; perhaps TRBD2 as D (5 bases). V dropped 3 bases and J dropped 5 bases, with 10 bases sitting between them. The CDR3 has 13 residues. Germline CDR1 reads KGHSH; CDR2 reads LQKENI. The CDR3, as DNA: TGTGCCAGCTCACCCGCGGGTCTGGAGACCCAGTACTTC. Protein: CASSPAGLETQYF.

This clonotype was picked up many times. The J gene is TRBJ1-1, the V gene TRBV5-6; 9 bases are shared with TRBD1. The CDR3 contains 14 residues. The V and J ends lost 5 bases and 11 bases, in that order; junction bases with no gene match: 13. The V gene's germline CDR1 is SGHDT and CDR2 YYEEEE. The CDR3 DNA is TGTGCCAGCAGTCCAGGACAGGGGCTAAGGATGGCTTTCTTT. Protein: CASSPGQGLRMAFF.

There are many counts of this clonotype. The chain recombines TRBV25-1 with TRBJ2-7; D gene uncertain. Germline V gene sequence: CDR1 MGHDK, CDR2 SYGVNS. Trimming pared 6 bases from V and 7 bases from J, leaving 10 bases between. The CDR3 runs 11 residues. CDR3 coding DNA: TGTGCCAGCAGCCAGACGTATGAGCAGTACTTC. Translating it yields CASSQTYEQYF.

The gene calls are TRBV24-1 and TRBJ1-2; weak D call: TRBD1 (5 bases). Germline loops: CDR1 KGHDR, CDR2 SFDVKD. V was shortened by 10 bases and J by 9 bases, with 17 bases between the two germline ends. This CDR3 region has 12 residues. The CDR3 is CATSYGGGCYTF. The CDR3 DNA reads TGTGCCACAAGCTACGGGGGGGGTTGCTACACCTTC.